This T cell receptor beta chain was recorded in a study of blood T cells in healthy people across ages. The CDR3 consists of 13 residues. V was clipped by 4 bases and J by 6 bases, with 12 bases between them. Per the germline V gene, CDR1 is SEHNR and CDR2 is FQNEAQ (reference sequence). Through a sample-barcoded 5' primer and a J-beta primer mix, a second PCR was run for roughly 7 to 11 cycles. Using its own MiXCR run on the 5' RACE reads, TCRdb lists one record per CDR3 protein. This sample carries about 760,000 distinct CDR3 sequences, just over 55% of them seen once, and the ten largest clones take roughly 24%.

This chain links TRBV7-9 with TRBJ1-2; a weak D match, TRBD1 (6 bases). The sample comprised blood. The TCR sequence derives from a middle-aged man in good health. CDR3 loop: CASSYLRGHGYTF. The CDR3 coding sequence is TGTGCCAGCAGCTACCTCAGGGGCCATGGCTACACCTTC.